Described below is a single T cell receptor (beta chain) sequence and its context. The data derive from a study of T cell changes during pregnancy in multiple sclerosis. Repertoires were generated with immunoSEQ multiplex PCR, while TCRdb's copy carries only in-frame clones and drops some. The data show around 110,000 clones, about 94% seen once. V dropped 0 bases and J dropped 5; count of bases not matched to a gene: 3. Germline values: CDR1 SEHNR, CDR2 FQNEAQ (reference sequence). CDR3 length equals 15 residues. This rearrangement joins TRBV7-9 to TRBJ2-1, with TRBD2 matching over 8 bases. The specimen comprised peripheral blood, sampled in the third trimester of pregnancy. The clonotype originates from a female donor with multiple sclerosis, enrolled in a pregnancy study. DNA of the CDR3: TGTGCCAGCAGCTTAGCCGGGGGGGCCCACAATGAGCAGTTCTTC. Translation gives CASSLAGGAHNEQFF.